This T cell receptor (beta chain) was documented in a study of blood T cell repertoires in COVID-19 (TCRdb year 2020). In terms of the full investigation: The collaborator samples originated in the United States, Italy and Spain and spanned the acute and convalescent phases of COVID-19. The sample metadata nearly always contained a de-identified subject ID, COVID-19 status, age in years and sex. Deeply sampled blood TCRbeta repertoires from subjects exposed to, actively infected with, or recovered from COVID-19 were included in the dataset. The samples were drawn from two sources: the first 160 participants of the ongoing ImmuneRACE study, and 950 to 1,500 subjects contributed by 6 global collaborators. HLA class I and class II types, where available, came from metadata supplied by the sample provider rather than from assay-based typing. The prospective study material was composed of cDNA or gDNA derived from T cells, B-cell-depleted T cells, or PBMCs. The repertoires were made available in a free public database intended to serve as a resource for research on the immune response to SARS-CoV-2. The paper's findings and limits, for the study overall: Clinical and demographic metadata were provided uncurated, with the amount varying by source and participant.

TCRbeta CDR3 regions were amplified from genomic DNA using the immunoSEQ Assay, a bias-controlled multiplex PCR. Per the source publication's procedure: Within the assay, amplification of reference gene primers was used to estimate how many nucleated cells each sample contained. To quantify the absolute abundance of each unique TCRbeta CDR3 rearrangement, sequence reads were collapsed and filtered. For each sample, productive Simpson clonality was calculated as the square root of Simpson's diversity index across productive rearrangements. In its TCRdb copy, this immuneACCESS table keeps in-frame sequences only and misses some clones. Where compared with another copy, unresolved V genes explain less than half of these, and the others have no known cause. D and trimming come from the DNA, and the V and J calls and clone size come from that table. This sample gives 200,000 to 250,000 clones in total; around nine tenths of them show up just once. The top ten clones comprise about 12% of the sample.

On this clone itself: Its specific antigen is unknown. No qualities accompany the bases; no much larger clone lies one base away.

Samples from volunteer blood donors who had recovered from COVID-19 were contributed by a second Seattle source. The collaborating institutions used their own protocols to collect whole blood in K2EDTA tubes. For TCRbeta analysis, collaborators shipped samples in one of three forms: frozen whole blood, isolated PBMCs, or DNA extracted from either of those sample types. This clonotype was obtained from a woman between 18 and 30 years old who had recovered from COVID-19. The sample consisted of peripheral blood.

CDR3 protein: CSVEGTTYNEQFF. The sequenced DNA: TGCAGCGTTGAGGGGACTACCTACAATGAGCAGTTCTTC. The chain was built from TRBV29-1 and TRBJ2-1; TRBD2 aligns with 7 central bases. For this chain, trimming is 3 bases at the V end and 2 bases at the J end, and the number of junction bases without a gene match is 1. The germline V gene supplies CDR1 SQVTM and CDR2 ANQGSEA. CDR3 length: 13 amino acids, cysteine to phenylalanine. Here the CDR3 DNA is all that survives: 39 bases in frame from base 1.